Following are 18 T cell receptor beta chains from one sample sequenced in a study of human thymus T cells. The table came from immunoSEQ multiplex PCR; TCRdb's copy has only in-frame clones and leaves some out. The sample holds about 60,000 clones, about 93% seen once. Input material: blood. The receptors here all came from a boy under two years old with a congenital heart defect but otherwise immunologically healthy.

The chain employs TRBV21-1 and TRBJ1-1; the table's D call TRBD1 went unverified against the DNA. TRBV21-1 is noted as a pseudogene. There are 18 residues in the CDR3. The CDR3 DNA reads TGTGCCAGCAGCCCTAGAGACAGGCAGTGGGTCATGAACACTGAAGCTTTCTTT. Its translation: CASSPRDRQWVMNTEAFF.

This chain uses TRBV30 with TRBJ1-2, with D possibly TRBD1 on 6 matching bases. Per the germline V gene, CDR1 is GTSNPN and CDR2 is SVGIG (reference sequence). The V and J ends lost 4 bases and 6 bases respectively, with 12 bases between them. CDR3 size: 12 residues. The CDR3 DNA is TGTGCCTGGACCCCACGGACAGATGGCTACACCTTC. This codes for CAWTPRTDGYTF.

The genes are TRBV7-3 and TRBJ2-7, with D unresolved. V lost 3 bases and J 2 bases, leaving 8 bases between the germline ends. CDR3 length: 13 residues. Germline values: CDR1 SGHTA, CDR2 FQGTGA. CDR3 nucleotide sequence: TGTGCCAGCAGCTTGGGTGCGACCTACGAGCAGTACTTC. This sequence encodes CASSLGATYEQYF. The entire variable domain, with the rest obtained from reference TRBV7-3 and TRBJ2-7, is as follows: GAGVSQTPSNKVTEKGKYVELRCDPISGHTALYWYRQSLGQGPEFLIYFQGTGAADDSGLPNDRFFAVRPEGSVSTLKIQRTERGDSAVYLCASSLGATYEQYFGPGTRLTVT.

The rearrangement links TRBV5-3 to TRBJ1-3, with D maybe TRBD1 (5 bases). TRBV5-3 is assigned to the ORF class and has an uncertain function. Trimming removed 4 bases at V and 1 base at J, with 9 bases between. The CDR3 runs to 14 residues. CDR3: CARSPGLSGNTIYF. CDR3 DNA: TGTGCCAGAAGCCCGGGACTTTCTGGAAACACCATATATTTT.

The gene calls are TRBV27 and TRBJ2-7; 9 nucleotides align to TRBD2. With V trimmed by 1 base and J by 0 bases, 4 bases remained unmatched. CDR3 length: 16 residues. Per germline, CDR1 MNHEY and CDR2 SMNVEV (reference sequence). The CDR3 spells CASSLFFSGGSYEQYF. In DNA form, the CDR3 reads TGTGCCAGCAGTTTATTTTTTAGCGGGGGCTCCTACGAGCAGTACTTC.

The J gene is TRBJ2-3, the V gene TRBV19, with TRBD2 matching over 11 bases. Germline values: CDR1 LNHDA, CDR2 SQIVND (reference sequence). V lost 7 bases and J lost 5; bases outside the gene matches: 14. The CDR3 consists of 17 residues. CDR3 amino acids: CASTFAFSGGVVDTQYF. CDR3 coding DNA: TGTGCCAGTACCTTCGCCTTTAGCGGGGGGGTAGTAGATACGCAGTATTTT.

This clone was found once. This chain uses TRBV19 with TRBJ2-2; 8 positions match TRBD1. CDR3 size: 14 residues. From germline, CDR1 is LNHDA and CDR2 SQIVND (reference sequence). V trimming: 6 bases; J trimming: 3 bases; junction bases outside the gene matches: 3. CDR3 coding DNA: TGTGCCAGTAGAATGACAGGGGACACCGGGGAGCTGTTTTTT. This translates into CASRMTGDTGELFF.

V usage is TRBV2 and J usage is TRBJ2-2; D may be TRBD1 (6 bases). Per the germline V gene, CDR1 is SNHLY and CDR2 is FYNNEI. V was shortened by 6 bases and J by 3 bases, with 8 bases between the two germline ends. This CDR3 region has 13 residues. In nucleotides, the CDR3 is TGTGCCAGCAGGGGGGCGCACACCGGGGAGCTGTTTTTT. It specifies CASRGAHTGELFF.

In nucleotides, the CDR3 is TGTGCCAGCAGTGAGCCCAGCGGCCTCCAAGAGACCCAGTACTTC. Translated: CASSEPSGLQETQYF. V gene TRBV2 combines with J gene TRBJ2-5; D possibly corresponds to TRBD2 (5 bases). The CDR3 runs 15 residues. Between the trimmed V and J ends, which lost 3 bases and 1 base, there was a span of 12 bases. Germline assignment: CDR1 SNHLY and CDR2 FYNNEI.

The chain recombines TRBV15 with TRBJ2-7; the D gene is possibly TRBD1 (6 bases). V lost 1 base, J lost 4 bases, and 11 bases lay in between. Germline V gives CDR1 LNHNV, CDR2 YYDKDF (reference sequence). The CDR3 totals 14 residues. CDR3 sequence reads: CATSRAGDRYEQYF. CDR3 DNA sequence: TGTGCCACCAGCAGAGCAGGGGACCGGTACGAGCAGTACTTC.

The rearrangement joins TRBV30 to TRBJ1-1; unclear D gene. Trimming took off 3 bases at V and 2 bases at J, with 7 bases between the two ends. The CDR3 extends over 12 amino acids. The germline V gene has CDR1 GTSNPN and CDR2 SVGIG (reference sequence). CDR3 DNA: TGTGCCTGGAGAGATAGAAACACTGAAGCTTTCTTT. It translates to CAWRDRNTEAFF.

J is TRBJ2-3 and V is TRBV28, with 8 nucleotides matching TRBD1. The CDR3 covers 17 residues. V shed 5 bases, J shed 11 bases, and the junction held 21 bases outside the gene matches. Looked up from germline, CDR1 is MDHEN and CDR2 is SYDVKM. This chain's CDR3 is CASSLALADREEGEQYF. In DNA, the CDR3 is TGTGCCAGCAGTCTTGCCCTCGCGGACAGGGAGGAAGGGGAGCAGTATTTT. The full variable domain, completed using reference TRBV28 and TRBJ2-3, is DVKVTQSSRYLVKRTGEKVFLECVQDMDHENMFWYRQDPGLGLRLIYFSYDVKMKEKGDIPEGYSVSREKKERFSLILESASTNQTSMYLCASSLALADREEGEQYFGPGTRLTVL.

This clone has only one observation. The chain is built from TRBV4-2 and TRBJ2-1; D remains unclear. V was shortened by 0 bases and J by 6 bases, with 6 bases between the two germline ends. The germline CDR1 and CDR2 sequences are LGHNA and YNFKEQ. The CDR3 has 13 residues. CDR3 residues: CASSQEGSNEQFF. The CDR3 DNA sequence: TGTGCCAGCAGCCAAGAAGGAAGCAATGAGCAGTTCTTC.

The chain links TRBV27 to TRBJ2-3; D is ambiguous. CDR3 length: 13 residues. Looked up from germline, CDR1 is MNHEY and CDR2 is SMNVEV (reference sequence). V lost 9 bases and J lost 0, with 10 bases in between. CDR3 bases: TGTGCCAGTCAGGATTACAGCACAGATACGCAGTATTTT. This codes for CASQDYSTDTQYF.

J is TRBJ2-7 and V is TRBV7-2; 9 nucleotides match TRBD2. This CDR3 comprises 18 residues. V lost 5 bases, J lost 0 bases, and 14 bases stayed unmatched. Germline V gene data show CDR1 as SGHTA and CDR2 as FQGNSA. This chain's CDR3 is CASSGAGGHRFPSYEQYF. The CDR3 DNA reads as TGTGCCAGCAGCGGAGCGGGAGGTCATCGTTTTCCCTCCTACGAGCAGTACTTC.

The rearrangement joins TRBV29-1 to TRBJ1-3; no definite D call. The CDR3 is made up of 11 amino acids. Trimming took off 1 base at V and 6 bases at J, with 4 bases between the two ends. CDR1 SQVTM and CDR2 ANQGSEA come from the germline V gene. CDR3 DNA: TGCAGCGTTGAAGTCCTAAACACCATATATTTT. This gives the protein CSVEVLNTIYF.

The chain links TRBV28 to TRBJ2-7; possible D gene TRBD1, 6 bases. Germline assignment: CDR1 MDHEN and CDR2 SYDVKM. This CDR3 spans 16 amino acids. V was cut by 3 bases and J by 0 bases, with 15 bases left in between. The CDR3: CASSLDPGVLSYEQYF. In DNA form, the CDR3 reads TGTGCCAGCAGTTTGGACCCAGGGGTTCTCTCCTACGAGCAGTACTTC.

The genes are TRBV5-4 and TRBJ1-1; 11 bases are shared with TRBD1. The CDR3 consists of 16 residues. Germline V lookup: CDR1 SGHNT, CDR2 YYREEE (reference sequence). The V and J ends lost 4 bases and 3 bases, in that order; junction bases with no gene match: 8. The CDR3 region has the DNA TGTGCCAGCAGCGTAGGACAGGGGGCATCGGACACTGAAGCTTTCTTT. Amino acids: CASSVGQGASDTEAFF.